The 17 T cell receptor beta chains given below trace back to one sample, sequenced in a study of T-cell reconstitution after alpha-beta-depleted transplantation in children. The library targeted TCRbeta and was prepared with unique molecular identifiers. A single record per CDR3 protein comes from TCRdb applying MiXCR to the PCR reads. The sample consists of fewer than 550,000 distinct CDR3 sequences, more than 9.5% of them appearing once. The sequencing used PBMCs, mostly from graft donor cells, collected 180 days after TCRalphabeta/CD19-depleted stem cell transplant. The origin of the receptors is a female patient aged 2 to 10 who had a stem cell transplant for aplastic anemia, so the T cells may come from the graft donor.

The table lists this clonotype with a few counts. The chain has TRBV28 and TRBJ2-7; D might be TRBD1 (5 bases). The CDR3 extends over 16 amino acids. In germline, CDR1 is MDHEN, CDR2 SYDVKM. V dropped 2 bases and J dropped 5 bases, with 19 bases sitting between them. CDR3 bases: TGTGCCAGCAGTTTACCTCAGGGTCCCCACCCTAACGAGCAGTACTTC. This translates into CASSLPQGPHPNEQYF.

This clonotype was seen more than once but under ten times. CDR3 coding DNA: TGTGCCAGCAGCCGCGCCCCCCCGGGGACAGATACGCAGTATTTT. Translating gives CASSRAPPGTDTQYF. V is TRBV3-1 and J is TRBJ2-3; D possibly corresponds to TRBD2 (5 bases). Germline V lookup: CDR1 LGHDT, CDR2 YNNKEL (reference sequence). The CDR3 extends over 15 amino acids. V lost 4 bases, J lost 3 bases, and 14 bases lay in between.

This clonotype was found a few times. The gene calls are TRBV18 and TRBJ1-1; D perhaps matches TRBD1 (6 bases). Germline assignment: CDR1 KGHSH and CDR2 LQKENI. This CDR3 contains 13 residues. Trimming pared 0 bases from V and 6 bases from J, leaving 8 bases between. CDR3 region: CASSPPGQAEAFF. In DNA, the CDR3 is TGTGCCAGCTCACCACCGGGACAAGCTGAAGCTTTCTTT.

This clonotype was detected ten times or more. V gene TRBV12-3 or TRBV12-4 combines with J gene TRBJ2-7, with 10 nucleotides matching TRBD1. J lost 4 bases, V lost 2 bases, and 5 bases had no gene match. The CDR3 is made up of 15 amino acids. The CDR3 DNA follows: TGTGCCAGCAGTTTAAGGGGACAGGGGTCGTACGAGCAGTACTTC. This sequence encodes CASSLRGQGSYEQYF.

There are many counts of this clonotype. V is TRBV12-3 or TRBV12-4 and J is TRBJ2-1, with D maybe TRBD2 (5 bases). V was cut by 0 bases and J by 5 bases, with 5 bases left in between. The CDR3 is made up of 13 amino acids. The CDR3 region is CASSLAGNNEQFF. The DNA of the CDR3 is TGTGCCAGCAGTTTAGCCGGGAACAATGAGCAGTTCTTC.

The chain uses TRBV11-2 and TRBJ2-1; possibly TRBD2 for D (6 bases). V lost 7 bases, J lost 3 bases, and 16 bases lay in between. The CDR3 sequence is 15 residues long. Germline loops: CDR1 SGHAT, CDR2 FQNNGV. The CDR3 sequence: CASNPAGGRYNEQFF. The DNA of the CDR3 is TGTGCCAGCAACCCAGCCGGAGGGCGCTACAATGAGCAGTTCTTC.

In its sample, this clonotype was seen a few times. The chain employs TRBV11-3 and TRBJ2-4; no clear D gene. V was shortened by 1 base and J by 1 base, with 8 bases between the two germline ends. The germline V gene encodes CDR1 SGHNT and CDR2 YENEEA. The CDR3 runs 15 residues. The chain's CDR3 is CASSLGNRAKNIQYF. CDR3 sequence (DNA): TGTGCCAGCAGCTTAGGCAACCGGGCCAAAAACATTCAGTACTTC.

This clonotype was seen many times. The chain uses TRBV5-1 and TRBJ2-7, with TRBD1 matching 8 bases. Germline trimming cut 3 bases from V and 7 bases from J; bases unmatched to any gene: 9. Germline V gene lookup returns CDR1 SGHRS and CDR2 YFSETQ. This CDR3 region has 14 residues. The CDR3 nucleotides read TGCGCCAGCAGCTACGGACAGGGCGTCGGGGAGCAGTACGTC. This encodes CASSYGQGVGEQYV.

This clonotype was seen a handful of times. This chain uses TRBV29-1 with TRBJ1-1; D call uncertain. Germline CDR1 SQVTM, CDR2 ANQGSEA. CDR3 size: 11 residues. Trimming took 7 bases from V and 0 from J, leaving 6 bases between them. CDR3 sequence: CSGSLNTEAFF. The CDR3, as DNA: TGCAGCGGGTCTTTGAACACTGAAGCTTTCTTT.

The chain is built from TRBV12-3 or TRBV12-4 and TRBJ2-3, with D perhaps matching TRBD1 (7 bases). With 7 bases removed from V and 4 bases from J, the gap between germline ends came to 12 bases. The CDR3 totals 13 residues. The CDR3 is CASTRRGADTQYF. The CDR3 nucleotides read TGTGCCAGCACCCGCAGGGGGGCAGATACGCAGTATTTT.

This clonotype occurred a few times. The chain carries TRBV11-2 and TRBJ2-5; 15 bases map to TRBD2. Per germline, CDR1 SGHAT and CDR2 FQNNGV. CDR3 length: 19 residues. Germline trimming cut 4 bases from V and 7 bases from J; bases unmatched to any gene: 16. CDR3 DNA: TGTGCCAGCAGCTCACTCCGGACTAGCGGGAGGGACGGTCCTGGGACCCAGTACTTC. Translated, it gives CASSSLRTSGRDGPGTQYF.

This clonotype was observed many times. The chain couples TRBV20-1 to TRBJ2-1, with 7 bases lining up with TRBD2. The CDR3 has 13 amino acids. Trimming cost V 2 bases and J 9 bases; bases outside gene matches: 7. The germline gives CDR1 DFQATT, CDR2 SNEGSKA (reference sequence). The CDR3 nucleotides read TGCAGTGCTAGATCGACTAGCAGCCCTGAGCAGTTCTTC. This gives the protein CSARSTSSPEQFF.

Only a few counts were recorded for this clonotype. The CDR3 coding sequence is TGTGCCAGCAGCACCCAACGGAGCGAGCAGTACTTC. This translates into CASSTQRSEQYF. The chain carries TRBV7-2 and TRBJ2-7; D is unclear. Germline assignment: CDR1 SGHTA and CDR2 FQGNSA. V lost 5 bases, J lost 6 bases, and 11 bases lay in between. The CDR3 sequence is 12 residues long.

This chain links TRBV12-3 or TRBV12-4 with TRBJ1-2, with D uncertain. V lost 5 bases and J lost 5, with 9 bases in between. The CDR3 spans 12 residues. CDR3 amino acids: CASSPLLYGYTF. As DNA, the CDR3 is TGTGCCAGCAGTCCCCTGTTATATGGCTACACCTTC.

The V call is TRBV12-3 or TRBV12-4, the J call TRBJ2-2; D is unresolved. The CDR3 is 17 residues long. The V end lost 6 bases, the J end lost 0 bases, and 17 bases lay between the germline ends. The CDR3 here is CASSQRRAASNTGELFF. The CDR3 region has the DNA TGTGCCAGCAGCCAAAGAAGGGCGGCCTCGAACACCGGGGAGCTGTTTTTT.

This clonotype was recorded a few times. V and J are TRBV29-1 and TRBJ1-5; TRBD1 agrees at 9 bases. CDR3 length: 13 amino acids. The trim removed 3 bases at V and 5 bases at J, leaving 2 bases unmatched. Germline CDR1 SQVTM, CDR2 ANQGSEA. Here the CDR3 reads CSVEGDRDQPQHF. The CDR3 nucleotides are TGCAGCGTTGAGGGGGACAGGGATCAGCCCCAGCATTTT.

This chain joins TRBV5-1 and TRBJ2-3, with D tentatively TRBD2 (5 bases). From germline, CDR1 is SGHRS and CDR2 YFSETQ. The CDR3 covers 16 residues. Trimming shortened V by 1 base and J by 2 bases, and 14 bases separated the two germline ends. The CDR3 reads CASSLWGEGVTDTQYF. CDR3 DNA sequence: TGCGCCAGCAGCTTGTGGGGTGAGGGCGTCACAGATACGCAGTATTTT.